Only a few counts were recorded for the clone carrying this T cell receptor (beta chain). This entry is derived from a study of T cells after yellow fever vaccination. TCRdb ran MiXCR on the 5' RACE reads and lists one entry per CDR3 protein. The sample comprises some 500,000 distinct CDR3 sequences, about 14% of which are singletons, and around an eighth rests with the top ten. CDR1 and CDR2 from the germline V gene are MDHEN and SYDVKM. The CDR3 runs 14 residues. Trimming removed 7 bases from V and 2 bases from J, with 12 bases in between. Sequencing was performed on PBMCs, taken on the day of the yellow fever booster vaccination. The chain joins TRBV28 to TRBJ1-5; D remains unclear. This receptor was obtained from a man younger than 40 who received the YFV17D yellow fever vaccine. CDR3 nucleotides: TGTGCCAGCATCCGGACGGGAGGCAATCAGCCCCAGCATTTT. This sequence encodes CASIRTGGNQPQHF.